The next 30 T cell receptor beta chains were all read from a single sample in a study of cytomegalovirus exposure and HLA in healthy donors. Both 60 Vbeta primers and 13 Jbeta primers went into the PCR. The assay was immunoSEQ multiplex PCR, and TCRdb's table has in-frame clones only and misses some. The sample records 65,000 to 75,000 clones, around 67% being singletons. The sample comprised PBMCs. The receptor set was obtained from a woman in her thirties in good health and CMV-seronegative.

The chain's CDR3 is CASTQRAGGYNEQFF. The CDR3 DNA reads TGTGCCAGCACCCAGAGGGCAGGGGGCTACAATGAGCAGTTCTTC. The rearrangement links TRBV6-6 to TRBJ2-1; TRBD1 agrees at 7 bases. V lost 7 bases and J lost 3; bases outside the gene matches: 9. The germline gives CDR1 MNHNY, CDR2 SVGAGI (reference sequence). The CDR3 spans 15 residues.

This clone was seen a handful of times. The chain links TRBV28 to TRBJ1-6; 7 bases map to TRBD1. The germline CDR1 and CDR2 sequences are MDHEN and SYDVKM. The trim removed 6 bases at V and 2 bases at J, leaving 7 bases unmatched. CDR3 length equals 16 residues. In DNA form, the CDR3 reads TGTGCCAGCAGCCGTAGGGGGCACGCCTATAATTCACCCCTCCACTTT. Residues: CASSRRGHAYNSPLHF.

The CDR3 DNA is TGTGCCAGCAGTACAGGGGGCGCGGTCACAGATACGCAGTATTTT. Residues: CASSTGGAVTDTQYF. V and J are TRBV6-6 and TRBJ2-3; 9 bases agree with TRBD1. The CDR3 sequence is 15 residues long. The germline V gene has CDR1 MNHNY and CDR2 SVGAGI (reference sequence). Trimming took 5 bases from V and 2 from J; bases not matched to a gene: 5.

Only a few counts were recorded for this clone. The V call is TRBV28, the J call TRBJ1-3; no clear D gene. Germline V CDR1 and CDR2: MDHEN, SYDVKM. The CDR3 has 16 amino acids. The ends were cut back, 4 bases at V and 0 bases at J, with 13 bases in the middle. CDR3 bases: TGTGCCAGCAGTTCCCCGTGGGCCAACTCTGGAAACACCATATATTTT. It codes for CASSSPWANSGNTIYF.

CDR3 in DNA: TGTGCCTGTCAGGGGCAGTATAATGAAAAACTGTTTTTT. Translated, it gives CACQGQYNEKLFF. The J gene is TRBJ1-4, the V gene TRBV30; D may be TRBD1 (6 bases). The CDR3 extends over 13 amino acids. Germline V gene data show CDR1 as GTSNPN and CDR2 as SVGIG (reference sequence). V dropped 6 bases and J dropped 4 bases, with 12 bases sitting between them.

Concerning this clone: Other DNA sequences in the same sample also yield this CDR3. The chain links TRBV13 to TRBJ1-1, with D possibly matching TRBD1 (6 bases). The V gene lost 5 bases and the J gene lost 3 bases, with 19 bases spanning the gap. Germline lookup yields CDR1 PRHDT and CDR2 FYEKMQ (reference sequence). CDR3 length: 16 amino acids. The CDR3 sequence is CASSPTGGGADTEAFF. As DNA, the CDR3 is TGTGCCAGCAGCCCAACCGGAGGGGGGGCGGACACTGAAGCTTTCTTT.

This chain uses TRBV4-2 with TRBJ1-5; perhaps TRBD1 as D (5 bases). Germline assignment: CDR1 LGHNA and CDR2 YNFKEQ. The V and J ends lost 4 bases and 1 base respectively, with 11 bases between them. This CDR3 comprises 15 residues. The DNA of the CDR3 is TGTGCCAGCAGCCCGGGGACTACCAGCAATCAGCCCCAGCATTTT. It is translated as CASSPGTTSNQPQHF.

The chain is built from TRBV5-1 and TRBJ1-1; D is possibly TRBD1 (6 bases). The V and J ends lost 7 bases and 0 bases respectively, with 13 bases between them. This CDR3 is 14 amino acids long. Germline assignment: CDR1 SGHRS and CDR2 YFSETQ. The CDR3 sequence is CASSTGSVNTEAFF. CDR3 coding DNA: TGCGCCAGCTCTACAGGGTCCGTGAACACTGAAGCTTTCTTT.

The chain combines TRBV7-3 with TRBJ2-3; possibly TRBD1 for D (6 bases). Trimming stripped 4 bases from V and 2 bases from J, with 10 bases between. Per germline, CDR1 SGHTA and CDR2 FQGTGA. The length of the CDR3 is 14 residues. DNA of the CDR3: TGTGCCAGCAGCTCCCAGGGGTACACAGATACGCAGTATTTT. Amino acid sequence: CASSSQGYTDTQYF.

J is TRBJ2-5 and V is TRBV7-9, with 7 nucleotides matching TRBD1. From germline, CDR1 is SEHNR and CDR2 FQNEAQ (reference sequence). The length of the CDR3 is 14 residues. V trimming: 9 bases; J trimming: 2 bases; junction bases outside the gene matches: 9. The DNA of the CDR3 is TGTGCCAGTAAAGGGGGCGGTTTACAAGAGACCCAGTACTTC. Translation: CASKGGGLQETQYF.

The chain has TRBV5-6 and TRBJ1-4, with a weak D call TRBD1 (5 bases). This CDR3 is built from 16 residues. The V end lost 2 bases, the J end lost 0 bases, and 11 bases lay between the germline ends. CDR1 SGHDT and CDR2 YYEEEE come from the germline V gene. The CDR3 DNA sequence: TGTGCCAGCAGCTTTCTAACAGGATCAACTAATGAAAAACTGTTTTTT. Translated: CASSFLTGSTNEKLFF.

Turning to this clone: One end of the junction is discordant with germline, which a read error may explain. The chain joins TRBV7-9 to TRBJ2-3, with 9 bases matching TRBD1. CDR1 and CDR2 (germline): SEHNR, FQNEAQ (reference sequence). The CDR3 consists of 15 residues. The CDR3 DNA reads TGTTCCAGCAGCCCCTGGGACAGGGGCACAGATACGCAGTATTTT. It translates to CSSSPWDRGTDTQYF.

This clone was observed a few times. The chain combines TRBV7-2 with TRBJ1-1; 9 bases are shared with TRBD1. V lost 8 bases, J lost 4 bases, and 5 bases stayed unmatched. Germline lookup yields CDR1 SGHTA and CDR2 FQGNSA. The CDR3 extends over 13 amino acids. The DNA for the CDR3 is TGTGCCAGCGGACCGGGACAGGGCACTGAAGCTTTCTTT. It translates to CASGPGQGTEAFF.

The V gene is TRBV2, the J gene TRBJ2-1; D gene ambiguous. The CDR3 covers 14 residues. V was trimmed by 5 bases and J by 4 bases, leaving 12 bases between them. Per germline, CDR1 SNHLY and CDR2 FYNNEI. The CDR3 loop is CASSSRLIYNEQFF. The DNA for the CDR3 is TGTGCCAGCAGTTCCCGACTGATATACAATGAGCAGTTCTTC.

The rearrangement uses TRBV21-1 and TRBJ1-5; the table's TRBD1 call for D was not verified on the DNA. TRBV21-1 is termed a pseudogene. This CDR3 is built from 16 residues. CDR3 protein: CASSKALGGGNQPQHF. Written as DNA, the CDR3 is TGTGCCAGCAGCAAAGCCCTAGGGGGCGGCAATCAGCCCCAGCATTTT.

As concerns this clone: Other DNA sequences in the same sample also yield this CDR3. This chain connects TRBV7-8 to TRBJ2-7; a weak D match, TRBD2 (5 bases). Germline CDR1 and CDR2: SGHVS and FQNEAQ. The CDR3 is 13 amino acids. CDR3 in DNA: TGTTCTAGCAAGCTAGAGCCGGCATACGAGCAGTACTTC. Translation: CSSKLEPAYEQYF.

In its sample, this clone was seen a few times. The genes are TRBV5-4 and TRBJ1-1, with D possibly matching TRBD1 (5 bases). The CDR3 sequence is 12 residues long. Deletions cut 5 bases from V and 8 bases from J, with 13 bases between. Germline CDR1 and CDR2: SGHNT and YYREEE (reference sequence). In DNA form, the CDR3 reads TGTGCCAGCAGTCGGCAGGGAGGCGAAGCTTTCTTT. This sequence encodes CASSRQGGEAFF.

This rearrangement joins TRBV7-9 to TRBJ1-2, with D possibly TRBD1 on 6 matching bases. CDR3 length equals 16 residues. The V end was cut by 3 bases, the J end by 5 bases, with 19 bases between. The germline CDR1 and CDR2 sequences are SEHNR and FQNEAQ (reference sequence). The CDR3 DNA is TGTGCCAGCAGCTTTAGTGGCAGGGGCGAACCTTATGGCTACACCTTC. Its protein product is CASSFSGRGEPYGYTF.

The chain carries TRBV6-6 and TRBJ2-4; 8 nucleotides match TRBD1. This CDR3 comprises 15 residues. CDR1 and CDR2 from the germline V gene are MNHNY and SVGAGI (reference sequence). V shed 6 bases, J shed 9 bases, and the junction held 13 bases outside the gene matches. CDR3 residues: CASRTGDRSGGIQYF. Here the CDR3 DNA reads TGTGCCAGCAGGACAGGGGATCGGTCCGGGGGCATTCAGTACTTC.

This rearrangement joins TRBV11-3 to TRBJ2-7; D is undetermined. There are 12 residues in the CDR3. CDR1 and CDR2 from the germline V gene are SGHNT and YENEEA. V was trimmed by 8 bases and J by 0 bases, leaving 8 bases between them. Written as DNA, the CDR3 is TGTGCCAGCGGAGCTAACTCCTACGAGCAGTACTTC. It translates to CASGANSYEQYF.

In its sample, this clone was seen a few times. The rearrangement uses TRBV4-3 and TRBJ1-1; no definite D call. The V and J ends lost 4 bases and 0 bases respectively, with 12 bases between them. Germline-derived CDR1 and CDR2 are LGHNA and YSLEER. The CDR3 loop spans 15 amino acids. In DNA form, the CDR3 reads TGCGCCAGCAGCCTGAATGTGGGCGTGAACACTGAAGCTTTCTTT. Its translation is CASSLNVGVNTEAFF.

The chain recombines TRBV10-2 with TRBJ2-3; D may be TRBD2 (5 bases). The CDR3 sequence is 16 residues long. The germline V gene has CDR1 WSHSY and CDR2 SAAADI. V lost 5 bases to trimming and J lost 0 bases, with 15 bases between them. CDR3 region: CASSPFRRLSTDTQYF. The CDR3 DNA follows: TGCGCCAGCAGTCCGTTCAGGAGACTAAGCACAGATACGCAGTATTTT.

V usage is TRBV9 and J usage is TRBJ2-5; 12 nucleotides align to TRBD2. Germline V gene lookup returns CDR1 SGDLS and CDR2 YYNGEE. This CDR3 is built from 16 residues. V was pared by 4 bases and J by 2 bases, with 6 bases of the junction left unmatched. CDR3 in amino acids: CASSTGTSGSQETQYF. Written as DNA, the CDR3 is TGTGCCAGCAGCACTGGGACTAGCGGGTCACAAGAGACCCAGTACTTC.

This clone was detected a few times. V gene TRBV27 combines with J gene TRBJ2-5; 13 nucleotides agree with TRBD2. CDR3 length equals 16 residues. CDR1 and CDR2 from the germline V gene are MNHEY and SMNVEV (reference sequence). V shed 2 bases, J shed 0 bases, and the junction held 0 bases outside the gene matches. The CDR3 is CASSLTSGGDQETQYF. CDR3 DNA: TGTGCCAGCAGTTTAACTAGCGGGGGGGACCAAGAGACCCAGTACTTC.

CDR3 coding DNA: TGTGCCAGCAGCTTTAGTGGGAGCTACATTGAAAAACTGTTTTTT. Its translation is CASSFSGSYIEKLFF. The rearrangement links TRBV5-6 to TRBJ1-4; D unclear. In germline, CDR1 is SGHDT, CDR2 YYEEEE. Deletions cut 2 bases from V and 7 bases from J, with 15 bases between. The CDR3 covers 15 residues. The complete variable domain, with remaining parts taken from reference TRBV5-6 and TRBJ1-4, reads DAGVTQSPTHLIKTRGQQVTLRCSPKSGHDTVSWYQQALGQGPQFIFQYYEEEERQRGNFPDRFSGHQFPNYSSELNVNALLLGDSALYLCASSFSGSYIEKLFFGSGTQLSVL.

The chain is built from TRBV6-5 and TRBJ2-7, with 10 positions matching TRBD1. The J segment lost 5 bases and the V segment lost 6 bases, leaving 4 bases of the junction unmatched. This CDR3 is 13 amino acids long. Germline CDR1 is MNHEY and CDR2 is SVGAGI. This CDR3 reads CASRMDRGNEQYF. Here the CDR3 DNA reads TGTGCCAGCAGGATGGACAGGGGGAACGAGCAGTACTTC.

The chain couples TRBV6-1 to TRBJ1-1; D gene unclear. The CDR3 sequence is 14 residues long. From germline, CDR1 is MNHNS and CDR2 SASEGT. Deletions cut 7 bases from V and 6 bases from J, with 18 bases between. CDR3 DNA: TGTGCCAGCACGGTGTCGGGTATCCGCGCTGAAGCTTTCTTT. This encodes CASTVSGIRAEAFF.

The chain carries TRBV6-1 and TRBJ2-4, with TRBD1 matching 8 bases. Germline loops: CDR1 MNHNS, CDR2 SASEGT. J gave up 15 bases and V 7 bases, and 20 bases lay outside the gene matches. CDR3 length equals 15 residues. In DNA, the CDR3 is TGTGCCAGCACCTCCCCGGGACAGGCTCTCAATCATCGGTACTTC. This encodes CASTSPGQALNHRYF.

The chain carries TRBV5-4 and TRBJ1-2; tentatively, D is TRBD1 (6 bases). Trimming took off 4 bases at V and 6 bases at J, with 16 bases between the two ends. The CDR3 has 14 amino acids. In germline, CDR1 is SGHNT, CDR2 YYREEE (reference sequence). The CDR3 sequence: CASSLRDNLHGYTF. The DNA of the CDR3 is TGTGCCAGCAGCCTCCGGGACAACTTACATGGCTACACCTTC.

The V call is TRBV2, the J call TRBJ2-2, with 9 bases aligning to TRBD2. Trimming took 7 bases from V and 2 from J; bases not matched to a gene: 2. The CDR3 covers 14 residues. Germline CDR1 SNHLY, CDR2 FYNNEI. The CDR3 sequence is CASIAGANTGELFF. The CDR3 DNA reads TGTGCCAGCATAGCGGGGGCCAACACCGGGGAGCTGTTTTTT. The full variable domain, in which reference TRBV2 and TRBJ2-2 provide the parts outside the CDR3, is EPEVTQTPSHQVTQMGQEVILRCVPISNHLYFYWYRQILGQKVEFLVSFYNNEISEKSEIFDDQFSVERPDGSNFTLKIRSTKLEDSAMYFCASIAGANTGELFFGEGSRLTVL.